Following are 3 T cell receptor beta chains from one sample sequenced in a study of blood T cell repertoires in COVID-19. Data came from immunoSEQ multiplex PCR; TCRdb stores just in-frame clones and leaves some out. In the table there are tens of thousands of clones, roughly 70% of which are singletons. The material sequenced was peripheral blood. The receptors stem from a man aged 65 to 79 with COVID-19, enrolled during active disease.

The rearrangement links TRBV11-2 to TRBJ2-7, with D possibly TRBD2 on 5 matching bases. Trimming cost V 2 bases and J 0 bases, with 8 bases left between them. This CDR3 is built from 14 residues. CDR1 and CDR2 (germline): SGHAT, FQNNGV. CDR3 coding DNA: TGTGCCAGCAGCTTAATTGAGGGCTCCTACGAGCAGTACTTC. It translates to CASSLIEGSYEQYF.

This clone has just a few counts. This chain links TRBV27 with TRBJ1-6; 7 positions agree with TRBD1. This CDR3 region has 14 residues. Germline V gene sequence: CDR1 MNHEY, CDR2 SMNVEV (reference sequence). With 5 bases clipped from V and 5 bases from J, the junction kept 3 bases outside the gene matches. CDR3 coding DNA: TGTGCCAGCAGTCTGGGACAGCATAATTCACCCCTCCACTTT. This codes for CASSLGQHNSPLHF.

The genes are TRBV4-2 and TRBJ2-1; D is perhaps TRBD2 (6 bases). The V end lost 4 bases, the J end lost 6 bases, and 19 bases lay between the germline ends. This CDR3 is built from 16 residues. CDR1 is LGHNA, CDR2 YNFKEQ, per germline. Here the CDR3 reads CASSPQVAEPSNEQFF. The CDR3 nucleotides are TGTGCCAGCAGCCCCCAAGTAGCGGAGCCAAGCAATGAGCAGTTCTTC.